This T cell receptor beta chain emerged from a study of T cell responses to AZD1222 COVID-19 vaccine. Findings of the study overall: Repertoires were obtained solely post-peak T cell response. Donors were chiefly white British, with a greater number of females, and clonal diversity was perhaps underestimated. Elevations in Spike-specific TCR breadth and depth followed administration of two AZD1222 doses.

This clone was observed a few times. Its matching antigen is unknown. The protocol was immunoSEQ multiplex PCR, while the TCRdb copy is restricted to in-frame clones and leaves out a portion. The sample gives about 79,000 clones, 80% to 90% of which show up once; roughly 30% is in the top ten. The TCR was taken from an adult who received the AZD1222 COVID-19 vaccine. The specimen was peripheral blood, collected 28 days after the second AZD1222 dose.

For the CDR3, the DNA is TGTGCCAGCAGTCCGACCATCGGCGCATCCTACGAGCAGTACTTC. It yields the protein CASSPTIGASYEQYF. The V and J genes are TRBV7-8 and TRBJ2-7, with no clear D. This CDR3 contains 15 residues. Trimming shortened V by 6 bases and J by 1 base, and 16 bases separated the two germline ends. Germline assignment: CDR1 SGHVS and CDR2 FQNEAQ. The full variable domain, its missing parts supplied by reference TRBV7-8 and TRBJ2-7, is GAGVSQSPRYKVAKRGQDVALRCDPISGHVSLFWYQQALGQGPEFLTYFQNEAQLDKSGLPSDRFFAERPEGSVSTLKIQRTQQEDSAVYLCASSPTIGASYEQYFGPGTRLTVT.